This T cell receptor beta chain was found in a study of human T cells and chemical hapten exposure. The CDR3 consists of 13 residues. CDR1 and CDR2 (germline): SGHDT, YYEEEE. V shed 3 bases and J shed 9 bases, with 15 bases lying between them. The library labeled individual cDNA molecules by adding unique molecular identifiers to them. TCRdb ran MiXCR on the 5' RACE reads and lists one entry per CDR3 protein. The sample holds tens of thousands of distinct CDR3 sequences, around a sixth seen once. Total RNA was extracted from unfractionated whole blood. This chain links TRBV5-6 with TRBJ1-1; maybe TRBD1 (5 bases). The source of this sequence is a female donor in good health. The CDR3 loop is CASSSLMGLQAFF. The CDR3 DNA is TGTGCCAGCAGCTCCCTCATGGGACTGCAAGCTTTCTTT.